The 15 T cell receptor beta chains given below trace back to one sample, sequenced in a study of Ad26.COV2.S vaccination and SARS-CoV-2 variants. As to treatment: 19 received Ad26.COV2.S at low or high dose, single or two shots; five or six received placebo; per-sample allocation not given. Material that was analyzed had been drawn on day 63 after the first vaccine or placebo injection. Sequencing used immunoSEQ multiplex PCR; TCRdb keeps in-frame clones, though not all of them. The sample carries some 370,000 clones, about four fifths recorded once. Sequencing used peripheral blood, obtained in a trial of Ad26.COV2.S vaccine versus placebo. These receptors all stem from a person between 18 and 59 years old who received the Ad26.COV2.S COVID-19 vaccine or a placebo.

The chain couples TRBV5-1 to TRBJ2-2; 7 bases are a match to TRBD1. Unmatched junction bases numbered 2, after V lost 5 bases and J lost 1 base. Germline V gene data show CDR1 as SGHRS and CDR2 as YFSETQ. CDR3 length: 14 residues. CDR3 protein: CASRRTGNTGELFF. In DNA form, the CDR3 reads TGCGCCAGCAGGCGGACAGGGAACACCGGGGAGCTGTTTTTT. The full variable domain, rest sourced from reference TRBV5-1 and TRBJ2-2, is KAGVTQTPRYLIKTRGQQVTLSCSPISGHRSVSWYQQTPGQGLQFLFEYFSETQRNKGNFPGRFSGRQFSNSRSEMNVSTLELGDSALYLCASRRTGNTGELFFGEGSRLTVL.

The chain links TRBV5-1 to TRBJ1-4; possible D gene TRBD1, 6 bases. CDR1 is SGHRS, CDR2 YFSETQ, per germline. The CDR3 is 15 amino acids. With 3 bases removed from V and 7 bases from J, the gap between germline ends came to 16 bases. CDR3 loop: CASSSEGGIGEKLFF. CDR3 nucleotide sequence: TGCGCCAGCAGCTCCGAGGGGGGGATCGGTGAAAAACTGTTTTTT.

This clone showed up many times. CDR3 in DNA: TGTGCCAGCAGCTCCCAAACTAGCGGGAGAAGCGGGGAGCTGTTTTTT. Translated: CASSSQTSGRSGELFF. The chain carries TRBV5-6 and TRBJ2-2; 11 bases are shared with TRBD2. The germline V gene has CDR1 SGHDT and CDR2 YYEEEE. CDR3 length: 16 amino acids. After removal of 3 bases from V and 7 bases from J, the junction contained 8 bases not matched to a gene. The full variable domain, its missing parts supplied by reference TRBV5-6 and TRBJ2-2, is DAGVTQSPTHLIKTRGQQVTLRCSPKSGHDTVSWYQQALGQGPQFIFQYYEEEERQRGNFPDRFSGHQFPNYSSELNVNALLLGDSALYLCASSSQTSGRSGELFFGEGSRLTVL.

This chain connects TRBV19 to TRBJ2-7; D may be TRBD1 (6 bases). Germline CDR1 LNHDA, CDR2 SQIVND (reference sequence). CDR3 length: 14 residues. V was pared by 5 bases and J by 6 bases, with 17 bases between. CDR3: CASSDPGTTGEQYF. The CDR3 DNA sequence: TGTGCCAGTAGTGACCCGGGGACAACCGGCGAGCAGTACTTC.

The chain links TRBV30 to TRBJ1-1; the match to TRBD1 covers 9 bases. The CDR3 has 13 residues. Germline V gene sequence: CDR1 GTSNPN, CDR2 SVGIG (reference sequence). V dropped 4 bases and J dropped 4; count of bases not matched to a gene: 4. CDR3 in amino acids: CAWTYRGPTEAFF. In DNA, the CDR3 is TGTGCCTGGACTTACAGGGGGCCCACTGAAGCTTTCTTT.

Turning to this clone: The sample holds other DNA sequences that translate to the same CDR3. This chain uses TRBV7-9 with TRBJ1-6; D remains unclear. CDR1 and CDR2 from the germline V gene are SEHNR and FQNEAQ (reference sequence). Trimming cost V 1 base and J 7 bases, with 5 bases left between them. This CDR3 has 13 residues. The CDR3 reads CASSLDLNSPLHF. Here the CDR3 DNA reads TGTGCCAGCAGCTTAGACCTCAATTCACCCCTCCACTTT.

The rearrangement joins TRBV9 to TRBJ2-2; TRBD1 agrees at 9 bases. The CDR3 extends over 15 amino acids. The trim removed 0 bases at V and 6 bases at J, leaving 3 bases unmatched. Germline V gene data show CDR1 as SGDLS and CDR2 as YYNGEE. This CDR3 reads CASSVDRGLSGELFF. CDR3 coding DNA: TGTGCCAGCAGCGTAGACAGGGGGCTATCCGGGGAGCTGTTTTTT. Looking up the rest from reference TRBV9 and TRBJ2-2 gives the full variable domain: DSGVTQTPKHLITATGQRVTLRCSPRSGDLSVYWYQQSLDQGLQFLIQYYNGEERAKGNILERFSAQQFPDLHSELNLSSLELGDSALYFCASSVDRGLSGELFFGEGSRLTVL.

This clone appeared once. V gene TRBV6-4 combines with J gene TRBJ2-1; 9 positions match TRBD2. Germline values: CDR1 MRHNA, CDR2 SNTAGT. This CDR3 comprises 16 residues. The J segment lost 7 bases and the V segment lost 7 bases, leaving 14 bases of the junction unmatched. The CDR3 DNA follows: TGTGCCAGCACCGAATCGGCGGGAGGGGTCCGGAATGAGCAGTTCTTC. Translating it yields CASTESAGGVRNEQFF.

This clone was recorded only once. The V gene is TRBV5-4, the J gene TRBJ2-3; D is undetermined. In germline, CDR1 is SGHNT, CDR2 YYREEE (reference sequence). With 2 bases removed from V and 3 bases from J, the gap between germline ends came to 13 bases. The CDR3 consists of 15 residues. The CDR3, as DNA: TGTGCCAGCAGCTTTAGGGCCCGGGTGACAGATACGCAGTATTTT. Translating it yields CASSFRARVTDTQYF.

The gene calls are TRBV5-6 and TRBJ2-1; 8 bases match TRBD1. Germline V gene sequence: CDR1 SGHDT, CDR2 YYEEEE. V shed 0 bases, J shed 3 bases, and the junction held 14 bases outside the gene matches. The CDR3 contains 19 residues. The CDR3 nucleotides read TGTGCCAGCAGCTTGGTTGGACAGGGTAGGGGGTTTGTCTACAATGAGCAGTTCTTC. As protein: CASSLVGQGRGFVYNEQFF. Combining the CDR3 with reference TRBV5-6 and TRBJ2-1 gives the whole variable domain DAGVTQSPTHLIKTRGQQVTLRCSPKSGHDTVSWYQQALGQGPQFIFQYYEEEERQRGNFPDRFSGHQFPNYSSELNVNALLLGDSALYLCASSLVGQGRGFVYNEQFFGPGTRLTVL.

For this clone: The conserved closing phenylalanine or tryptophan is absent in this CDR3, likely reflecting a read error. The DNA is omitted, as the CDR3 cannot be located on it reliably, and the CDR3 follows TCRdb's listing. The V gene is TRBV27, the J gene TRBJ2-7; the tabulated D call, TRBD1, remains unverified against the DNA. CDR1 MNHEY and CDR2 SMNVEV come from the germline V gene (reference sequence). 10 amino acids form the CDR3, both terminal residues included. The CDR3 loop reads CASSRKGQGG.

The chain joins TRBV19 to TRBJ2-7; 7 bases are a match to TRBD1. In germline, CDR1 is LNHDA, CDR2 SQIVND (reference sequence). The CDR3 is made up of 15 amino acids. With V trimmed by 5 bases and J by 3 bases, 10 bases remained unmatched. The CDR3 sequence: CASSSQHRGGYEQYF. CDR3 nucleotides: TGTGCCAGTAGTTCACAGCACAGGGGTGGCTACGAGCAGTACTTC.

The chain combines TRBV11-3 with TRBJ1-1, with D tentatively TRBD1 (6 bases). This CDR3 has 15 residues. Germline loops: CDR1 SGHNT, CDR2 YENEEA. The V end was cut by 5 bases, the J end by 4 bases, with 17 bases between. The CDR3 here is CASSPRRGASTEAFF. For the CDR3, the DNA is TGTGCCAGCAGCCCGCGAAGGGGGGCGAGCACTGAAGCTTTCTTT.

V usage is TRBV5-1 and J usage is TRBJ2-5; possible D gene TRBD1, 6 bases. The CDR3 covers 13 residues. V was pared by 2 bases and J by 2 bases, with 7 bases between. Germline V gene sequence: CDR1 SGHRS, CDR2 YFSETQ. The CDR3 DNA follows: TGCGCCAGCAGCTTCGGACAGCAAGAGACCCAGTACTTC. Its protein is CASSFGQQETQYF.

The chain couples TRBV6-1 to TRBJ1-1; TRBD1 matches 7 bases. In germline, CDR1 is MNHNS, CDR2 SASEGT. This CDR3 contains 15 residues. Germline trimming cut 1 base from V and 1 base from J; bases unmatched to any gene: 3. In DNA form, the CDR3 reads TGTGCCAGCAGTGAAGGCAGGACAGGGAACACTGAAGCTTTCTTT. Its protein is CASSEGRTGNTEAFF.